Shown below are 13 T cell receptor beta chains from a single sample sequenced in a study of T cell repertoires in cytomegalovirus infection. TCRdb called the reads again in MiXCR, with one record for every CDR3 protein. The data hold tens of thousands of distinct CDR3 sequences, with 20% to 25% observed a single time. These receptors' targets are unknown. The sample in question was CD8+ T cells from cultured PBMCs, obtained from culture after CMV antigen stimulation. Every receptor here comes from a human donor in good health (CMV status not recorded). Some clones in this sample may be carry-over from other donors' samples.

This clonotype was observed a handful of times. The chain couples TRBV7-2 to TRBJ1-1; perhaps TRBD1 as D (6 bases). CDR1 is SGHTA and CDR2 is FQGNSA in the germline V gene. V was clipped by 5 bases and J by 3 bases, with 16 bases between them. This CDR3 comprises 15 residues. The CDR3 DNA sequence: TGTGCCAGCAGCACCAAAGACAGGAGACACACTGAAGCTTTCTTT. This encodes CASSTKDRRHTEAFF.

The V gene is TRBV7-2, the J gene TRBJ1-2; unclear D gene. Germline CDR1 and CDR2: SGHTA and FQGNSA. There are 14 residues in the CDR3. Trimming took off 1 base at V and 8 bases at J, with 14 bases between the two ends. CDR3 sequence (DNA): TGTGCCAGCAGCTTAGTGTTACAAGGGCAGGGCTACACCTTC. Amino acid sequence: CASSLVLQGQGYTF. The full variable domain, with the rest looked up from reference TRBV7-2 and TRBJ1-2, is GAGVSQSPSNKVTEKGKDVELRCDPISGHTALYWYRQSLGQGLEFLIYFQGNSAPDKSGLPSDRFSAERTGGSVSTLTIQRTQQEDSAVYLCASSLVLQGQGYTFGSGTRLTVV.

This clonotype came up a few times. The chain combines TRBV27 with TRBJ1-6; TRBD1 matches 8 bases. V gave up 6 bases and J gave up 6 bases; unmatched junction bases: 7. CDR1 and CDR2 from the germline V gene are MNHEY and SMNVEV (reference sequence). There are 15 residues in the CDR3. The CDR3 DNA is TGTGCCAGCAGCCTCGACAGGGGAGGTAATTCACCCCTCCACTTT. Translating it yields CASSLDRGGNSPLHF.

The chain links TRBV7-9 to TRBJ2-7; D possibly matches TRBD1 or TRBD2 (5 bases each). The CDR3 has 14 amino acids. Germline V gives CDR1 SEHNR, CDR2 FQNEAQ (reference sequence). V was shortened by 5 bases and J by 2 bases, with 13 bases between the two germline ends. This CDR3 reads CASSPRDGAYEQYF. As DNA, the CDR3 is TGTGCCAGCAGCCCAAGGGACGGGGCCTACGAGCAGTACTTC.

This clonotype appeared a few times. The chain employs TRBV7-2 and TRBJ2-5, with TRBD2 identical over 7 bases. Germline lookup yields CDR1 SGHTA and CDR2 FQGNSA. The CDR3 extends over 14 amino acids. The V segment lost 4 bases and the J segment 5 bases; nucleotides outside the gene matches: 7. This chain's CDR3 is CASSSLGLVETQYF. CDR3 bases: TGTGCCAGCAGCTCCCTTGGACTAGTTGAGACCCAGTACTTC.

V gene TRBV11-3 combines with J gene TRBJ2-3; the match to TRBD1 covers 9 bases. The CDR3 runs to 15 residues. V was pared by 5 bases and J by 5 bases, with 8 bases of the junction left unmatched. CDR1 and CDR2 from the germline V gene are SGHNT and YENEEA. CDR3 amino acids: CASSGRDRDEDTQYF. As DNA, the CDR3 is TGTGCCAGCAGCGGACGGGACAGGGATGAAGATACGCAGTATTTT.

The chain links TRBV27 to TRBJ1-2; TRBD1 matches at 8 bases. The V gene's germline CDR1 is MNHEY and CDR2 SMNVEV (reference sequence). CDR3 length: 14 residues. V shed 6 bases and J 7 bases; nucleotides not matched to a gene: 10. The CDR3 nucleotides are TGTGCCAGCAGGTTCGACAGGGGAATCGGTGGCTACACCTTC. Its translation is CASRFDRGIGGYTF.

V usage is TRBV7-2 and J usage is TRBJ2-7; no clear D. The V gene lost 1 base and the J gene lost 5 bases, with 9 bases spanning the gap. The CDR3 spans 13 residues. Germline assignment: CDR1 SGHTA and CDR2 FQGNSA. As DNA, the CDR3 is TGTGCCAGCAGCTTAGTGGTTTACAACGAGCAGTACTTC. Translated, it gives CASSLVVYNEQYF. Full variable domain (missing parts from reference TRBV7-2 and TRBJ2-7): GAGVSQSPSNKVTEKGKDVELRCDPISGHTALYWYRQSLGQGLEFLIYFQGNSAPDKSGLPSDRFSAERTGGSVSTLTIQRTQQEDSAVYLCASSLVVYNEQYFGPGTRLTVT.

This rearrangement joins TRBV10-3 to TRBJ2-1, with 12 bases that match TRBD2. The CDR3 contains 15 residues. CDR1 is ENHRY, CDR2 SYGVKD, per germline. Trimming at V came to 4 bases and at J to 4 bases, leaving 2 bases not matched to a gene. In nucleotides, the CDR3 is TGTGCCATCAGTGGGACTAGCGGGGAGTACAATGAGCAGTTCTTC. This gives the protein CAISGTSGEYNEQFF.

This clonotype has only a few counts. The DNA for the CDR3 is TGTGCCAGCAGTGAAGGGATAGGGGACAGGGGGCACGGCTACACCTTC. Protein product: CASSEGIGDRGHGYTF. The chain carries TRBV6-1 and TRBJ1-2, with 12 bases lining up with TRBD1. V was pared by 1 base and J by 8 bases, with 8 bases of the junction left unmatched. Per the germline V gene, CDR1 is MNHNS and CDR2 is SASEGT. The CDR3 covers 16 residues.

The chain uses TRBV2 and TRBJ1-5; possibly TRBD1 for D (5 bases). Germline values: CDR1 SNHLY, CDR2 FYNNEI. The CDR3 runs to 14 residues. The V gene lost 6 bases and the J gene lost 5 bases, with 14 bases spanning the gap. CDR3 sequence (DNA): TGTGCCAGCAGAGATGACAGTTTCTATCAGCCCCAGCATTTT. This codes for CASRDDSFYQPQHF.

V gene TRBV27 combines with J gene TRBJ2-5; D is uncertain. Germline CDR1 MNHEY, CDR2 SMNVEV (reference sequence). V lost 3 bases and J 5 bases, leaving 10 bases between the germline ends. This CDR3 is built from 13 residues. The CDR3 DNA follows: TGTGCCAGCAGTTTCGCACGGCGGGAGACCCAGTACTTC. Residues: CASSFARRETQYF.

The V and J genes are TRBV27 and TRBJ2-7; 11 bases map to TRBD1. The CDR3 has 14 amino acids. The trim removed 4 bases at V and 5 bases at J, leaving 4 bases unmatched. CDR1 and CDR2 from the germline V gene are MNHEY and SMNVEV (reference sequence). CDR3 region: CASSYGTGGDEQYF. CDR3 coding DNA: TGTGCCAGCAGTTACGGGACAGGGGGGGACGAGCAGTACTTC.